This is a list of T cell receptor beta chains from one sample in a study of shared clonotypes between healthy human individuals. Assay: immunoSEQ multiplex PCR; the TCRdb copy retains only in-frame clones and omits some. The table lists approximately 2,200,000 clones, just over 90% of them singletons. Sequencing was performed on naive CD8+ T cells from PBMCs. All receptors come from a man younger than 35 in good health. Some clones in this sample may be carry-over from other donors' samples. Both conserved end residues are part of each CDR3.

TRBV6-1,TRBJ1-2,CASSPPGGYYGYTF
TRBV25-1,TRBJ2-3,CASSLDTQYF
TRBV11-2,TRBJ2-3,CASSLSRPDTQYF
TRBV6-1,TRBJ2-1,CASRPLAPEQFF
TRBV5-4,TRBJ1-2,CASSEQGSLGYTF
TRBV14,TRBJ2-1,CASSYRGGEQFF
TRBV6-5,TRBJ2-7,CASTATGGNEQYF
TRBV5-4,TRBJ2-7,CASSLEGGSEQYF
TRBV19,TRBJ2-1,CASSSSPASVNEQFF
TRBV29-1,TRBJ1-5,CSVRTDNSNQPQHF
TRBV28,TRBJ2-4,CASSPRTTPPIQYF
TRBV6-4,TRBJ2-1,CASSEAFGGRAGNEQFF
TRBV6-5,TRBJ1-4,CASSYSRWVPNEKLFF
TRBV25-1,TRBJ1-5,CASSEERVYSNQPQHF
TRBV4-3,TRBJ1-1,CASSQDLWNTEAFF
TRBV6-5,TRBJ2-7,CASSYGGRSEQYF
TRBV5-1,TRBJ2-3,CASSLARVFGPDTQYF
TRBV11-2,TRBJ2-7,CASSLRLEGEQYF
TRBV10-3,TRBJ2-7,CAISEPGQGTYEQYF
TRBV4-3,TRBJ1-5,CASSPDGGNQPQHF
TRBV6-1,TRBJ2-7,CASSGGSHSWDEQYF